Each of the 29 T cell receptor beta chains below was sequenced from the same sample in a study of blood T cell repertoires in COVID-19. Here immunoSEQ multiplex PCR was the method, and the copy in TCRdb shows in-frame clones only, minus some. The sample has more than 150,000 clones; about 88% are singletons. The material sequenced was peripheral blood. Receptors were obtained from a man in his late teens or twenties with acute or convalescent COVID-19.

The genes are TRBV11-3 and TRBJ2-2; D uncertain. In germline, CDR1 is SGHNT, CDR2 YENEEA. The CDR3 has 16 residues. V lost 3 bases and J lost 4, with 15 bases in between. The CDR3 reads CASSLAPSSGTGELFF. CDR3 DNA: TGTGCCAGCAGCTTGGCCCCTTCTTCGGGCACCGGGGAGCTGTTTTTT.

This chain joins TRBV25-1 and TRBJ2-5; D not resolved. Trimming removed 3 bases at V and 8 bases at J, with 7 bases between. This CDR3 has 11 residues. Germline-derived CDR1 and CDR2 are MGHDK and SYGVNS. The CDR3 region is CASSERRTQYF. CDR3 DNA: TGTGCCAGCAGTGAGCGTAGAACCCAGTACTTC.

The rearrangement uses TRBV5-1 and TRBJ2-1; TRBD2 matches at 8 bases. V gave up 7 bases and J gave up 7 bases; unmatched junction bases: 7. Germline CDR1 is SGHRS and CDR2 is YFSETQ. The CDR3 is 13 residues long. The CDR3 coding sequence is TGCGCCAGCTCCCGGGGGGGGGCTAATGAGCAGTTCTTC. This encodes CASSRGGANEQFF.

As to this clone: The sample has other DNA sequences that encode this CDR3 too. The rearrangement links TRBV5-1 to TRBJ1-3; 10 nucleotides agree with TRBD1. The germline gives CDR1 SGHRS, CDR2 YFSETQ. This CDR3 region has 16 residues. V was pared by 0 bases and J by 2 bases, with 2 bases of the junction left unmatched. The CDR3 nucleotides read TGCGCCAGCAGCTTGGCAGGACAGGGGGCTGGAAACACCATATATTTT. The encoded protein is CASSLAGQGAGNTIYF.

The rearrangement joins TRBV5-4 to TRBJ2-5, with 9 bases identical to TRBD1. This CDR3 spans 16 amino acids. V gave up 0 bases and J gave up 2 bases; unmatched junction bases: 5. Per the germline V gene, CDR1 is SGHNT and CDR2 is YYREEE (reference sequence). CDR3 loop: CASSLGTGATQETQYF. The CDR3 nucleotides are TGTGCCAGCAGCTTGGGGACAGGGGCCACACAAGAGACCCAGTACTTC.

V gene TRBV28 combines with J gene TRBJ1-1; D is perhaps TRBD1 (6 bases). Germline lookup yields CDR1 MDHEN and CDR2 SYDVKM. The V end was cut by 5 bases, the J end by 2 bases, with 15 bases between. This CDR3 is 15 amino acids long. The CDR3 DNA is TGTGCCAGCAGTCCGTCGGGACAAATTAACACTGAAGCTTTCTTT. This sequence encodes CASSPSGQINTEAFF. Full variable domain (outside the CDR3, taken from reference TRBV28 and TRBJ1-1): DVKVTQSSRYLVKRTGEKVFLECVQDMDHENMFWYRQDPGLGLRLIYFSYDVKMKEKGDIPEGYSVSREKKERFSLILESASTNQTSMYLCASSPSGQINTEAFFGQGTRLTVV.

The chain combines TRBV7-9 with TRBJ2-1, with 10 bases fitting TRBD2. Germline-derived CDR1 and CDR2 are SEHNR and FQNEAQ (reference sequence). V lost 3 bases, J lost 8 bases, and 10 bases stayed unmatched. CDR3 length: 16 amino acids. The CDR3 spells CASSFIGLAATDEQFF. CDR3 sequence (DNA): TGTGCCAGCAGCTTTATAGGACTAGCGGCGACGGATGAGCAGTTCTTC.

This rearrangement joins TRBV5-8 to TRBJ2-6; 7 nucleotides match TRBD1. The length of the CDR3 is 16 residues. From germline, CDR1 is SGHTS and CDR2 YDEGEE. The J segment lost 1 base and the V segment lost 2 bases, leaving 3 bases of the junction unmatched. The CDR3 here is CASSFYRGSGANVLTF. The CDR3 DNA sequence: TGTGCCAGCAGCTTCTACAGGGGTTCTGGGGCCAACGTCCTGACTTTC. Full variable domain (remainder filled in from reference TRBV5-8 and TRBJ2-6): EAGVTQSPTHLIKTRGQQATLRCSPISGHTSVYWYQQALGLGLQFLLWYDEGEERNRGNFPPRFSGRQFPNYSSELNVNALELEDSALYLCASSFYRGSGANVLTFGAGSRLTVL.

This clone appeared a few times. The chain carries TRBV2 and TRBJ1-1; 7 positions match TRBD1. The CDR3 loop spans 16 amino acids. Trimming cost V 4 bases and J 1 base; bases outside gene matches: 9. Germline CDR1 reads SNHLY; CDR2 reads FYNNEI. CDR3 nucleotide sequence: TGTGCCAGCAGTGTCCCGGGACAGAGACGGAACACTGAAGCTTTCTTT. Translation gives CASSVPGQRRNTEAFF.

V and J are TRBV2 and TRBJ1-4, with 7 nucleotides matching TRBD1. CDR1 is SNHLY, CDR2 FYNNEI, per germline. The CDR3 contains 15 residues. With 3 bases clipped from V and 4 bases from J, the junction kept 5 bases outside the gene matches. The CDR3 protein is CASSDRTGYNEKLFF. CDR3 DNA: TGTGCCAGCAGTGACCGGACAGGCTATAATGAAAAACTGTTTTTT. The variable domain in full, completed from reference TRBV2 and TRBJ1-4, reads EPEVTQTPSHQVTQMGQEVILRCVPISNHLYFYWYRQILGQKVEFLVSFYNNEISEKSEIFDDQFSVERPDGSNFTLKIRSTKLEDSAMYFCASSDRTGYNEKLFFGSGTQLSVL.

The table lists this clone with a few counts. The gene calls are TRBV9 and TRBJ1-2; 8 bases are shared with TRBD1. V shed 4 bases and J 2 bases; nucleotides not matched to a gene: 10. The CDR3 sequence is 16 residues long. The germline V gene encodes CDR1 SGDLS and CDR2 YYNGEE. The CDR3 region has the DNA TGTGCCAGCAGCTTTAACACAGGGGGGGAGAACTATGGCTACACCTTC. Translation: CASSFNTGGENYGYTF.

This clone was found once. This chain joins TRBV21-1 and TRBJ1-1. TRBV21-1 is classified as a pseudogene. The CDR3 is made up of 16 amino acids. The CDR3 nucleotides are TGTGCCAGCAGCAAAGTTAGCAGAGGCGCTAGCACTGAAGCTTTCTTT. This gives the protein CASSKVSRGASTEAFF.

The V and J genes are TRBV5-1 and TRBJ1-6; 11 bases map to TRBD1. The CDR3 sequence is 13 residues long. V lost 4 bases, J lost 15 bases, and 6 bases stayed unmatched. Germline CDR1 reads SGHRS; CDR2 reads YFSETQ. CDR3 sequence: CASSARTGGHLHF. The DNA of the CDR3 is TGCGCCAGCAGCGCGCGGACAGGGGGCCACCTCCACTTT.

The gene calls are TRBV27 and TRBJ1-1; TRBD1 agrees at 7 bases. V shed 4 bases and J 7 bases; nucleotides not matched to a gene: 6. Germline V gives CDR1 MNHEY, CDR2 SMNVEV (reference sequence). The CDR3 has 13 amino acids. Here the CDR3 reads CASSWRGHGEAFF. DNA of the CDR3: TGTGCCAGCAGTTGGAGGGGGCATGGTGAAGCTTTCTTT.

This rearrangement joins TRBV19 to TRBJ1-5; D is possibly TRBD1 (5 bases). This CDR3 has 14 amino acids. V dropped 6 bases and J dropped 6 bases, with 15 bases sitting between them. Germline V gene sequence: CDR1 LNHDA, CDR2 SQIVND (reference sequence). CDR3 nucleotides: TGTGCCAGTAGGTACGGGCAGGGAGGTCAGCCCCAGCATTTT. Translating it yields CASRYGQGGQPQHF.

The chain is built from TRBV5-5 and TRBJ1-2; tentatively, D is TRBD1 (6 bases). Trimming took off 4 bases at V and 4 bases at J, with 17 bases between the two ends. Germline V gene sequence: CDR1 SGHKS, CDR2 YYEKEE (reference sequence). The CDR3 covers 15 residues. CDR3 DNA sequence: TGTGCCAGCAGCCCGTACAGGGAAGCAGGCTATGGCTACACCTTC. It is translated as CASSPYREAGYGYTF.

The rearrangement uses TRBV28 and TRBJ1-3, with TRBD1 matching over 8 bases. This CDR3 spans 15 amino acids. Trimming at V came to 5 bases and at J to 0 bases, leaving 3 bases not matched to a gene. Per the germline V gene, CDR1 is MDHEN and CDR2 is SYDVKM. The CDR3 protein is CASSRQGRSGNTIYF. The CDR3 bases are TGTGCCAGCAGTCGACAGGGGCGCTCTGGAAACACCATATATTTT.

The V call is TRBV5-8, the J call TRBJ1-2; D is uncertain. Germline V gene sequence: CDR1 SGHTS, CDR2 YDEGEE. This CDR3 spans 11 amino acids. Trimming took 6 bases from V and 5 from J, leaving 8 bases between them. In nucleotides, the CDR3 is TGTGCCAGCACCTCCGGGTATGGCTACACCTTC. Amino acids: CASTSGYGYTF.

This clone was found a few times. This chain joins TRBV9 and TRBJ1-1, with TRBD1 identical over 12 bases. The CDR3 length is 15 residues. From germline, CDR1 is SGDLS and CDR2 YYNGEE. With V trimmed by 4 bases and J by 5 bases, 6 bases remained unmatched. The DNA for the CDR3 is TGTGCCAGCAGCAGAGCGGGACAGGGGGCGACTGAAGCTTTCTTT. Its protein is CASSRAGQGATEAFF.

V usage is TRBV29-1 and J usage is TRBJ2-7, with 7 bases that match TRBD1. The CDR3 covers 13 residues. Germline V gene lookup returns CDR1 SQVTM and CDR2 ANQGSEA. The V and J ends lost 7 bases and 6 bases, in that order; junction bases with no gene match: 12. The CDR3 here is CSARPTGLGEQYF. CDR3 sequence (DNA): TGCAGCGCCCGACCGACAGGGTTGGGCGAGCAGTACTTC.

V is TRBV4-2 and J is TRBJ2-5; TRBD2 aligns across 10 bases. The CDR3 consists of 17 residues. Germline CDR1 LGHNA, CDR2 YNFKEQ. The junction had 9 bases not matched to a gene; V was cut back by 0 bases and J by 5 bases. CDR3 in DNA: TGTGCCAGCAGCCAAGATGGTACAGCGGGGGGGCCGGAGACCCAGTACTTC. Its translation is CASSQDGTAGGPETQYF.

This clone appeared a single time. The chain employs TRBV19 and TRBJ2-3; 9 bases line up with TRBD2. The CDR3 spans 14 residues. Losses at the gene ends were 4 bases for V and 7 bases for J; bases not matched to a gene: 6. The germline gives CDR1 LNHDA, CDR2 SQIVND (reference sequence). As DNA, the CDR3 is TGTGCCAGTAGTAGTAGCGGGGGAGGTTATACGCAGTATTTT. As protein: CASSSSGGGYTQYF.

The chain has TRBV4-1 and TRBJ2-3; TRBD2 agrees at 14 bases. The length of the CDR3 is 19 residues. The germline V gene has CDR1 MGHRA and CDR2 YSYEKL. V shed 0 bases, J shed 0 bases, and the junction held 5 bases outside the gene matches. CDR3 residues: CASSQDMGLAGESTDTQYF. The CDR3 DNA follows: TGCGCCAGCAGCCAAGATATGGGACTAGCGGGGGAGAGCACAGATACGCAGTATTTT.

This clone came up a few times. The V gene is TRBV5-8, the J gene TRBJ1-5; D unclear. V dropped 4 bases and J dropped 9 bases, with 11 bases sitting between them. Germline V lookup: CDR1 SGHTS, CDR2 YDEGEE. CDR3 size: 12 residues. CDR3 sequence reads: CASSLMGAPQHF. The CDR3 DNA is TGTGCCAGCAGCCTGATGGGAGCGCCCCAGCATTTT.

This chain connects TRBV6-5 to TRBJ1-4; TRBD1 is a possible D gene (6 bases). V lost 0 bases and J lost 4, with 9 bases in between. Germline CDR1 is MNHEY and CDR2 is SVGAGI. The CDR3 spans 15 residues. The CDR3 nucleotides are TGTGCCAGCAGTTACTCAGGGGGGGATAATGAAAAACTGTTTTTT. Amino acids: CASSYSGGDNEKLFF.

The gene calls are TRBV6-1 and TRBJ2-7, with 7 bases fitting TRBD1. Looked up from germline, CDR1 is MNHNS and CDR2 is SASEGT. This CDR3 is built from 15 residues. V lost 1 base and J lost 3; bases outside the gene matches: 6. The chain's CDR3 is CASSEGQGPFYEQYF. The CDR3 DNA reads TGTGCCAGCAGTGAAGGACAGGGACCCTTCTACGAGCAGTACTTC.

The genes are TRBV5-1 and TRBJ2-3; 7 bases fit TRBD2. The ends lost 4 bases at V and 2 bases at J; junction bases unmatched: 7. From germline, CDR1 is SGHRS and CDR2 YFSETQ. CDR3 length: 15 amino acids. The CDR3 region is CASSREAGNTDTQYF. For the CDR3, the DNA is TGCGCCAGCAGCCGGGAGGCGGGGAACACAGATACGCAGTATTTT.

V and J are TRBV5-6 and TRBJ2-7; TRBD1 matches 8 bases. Trimming removed 0 bases from V and 6 bases from J; junction bases left unmatched: 5. Germline V CDR1 and CDR2: SGHDT, YYEEEE. The CDR3 has 14 amino acids. CDR3 bases: TGTGCCAGCAGCTTGGTGACAGGGGAGGTCGAGCAGTACGTC. Translated, it gives CASSLVTGEVEQYV.

The V and J genes are TRBV5-4 and TRBJ1-6, with 7 bases that match TRBD1. Trimming cost V 3 bases and J 14 bases; bases outside gene matches: 17. The germline V gene encodes CDR1 SGHNT and CDR2 YYREEE (reference sequence). This CDR3 region has 16 residues. The CDR3 nucleotides read TGTGCCAGCAGCTCCTGGGCACAGGGGCGATCCTCCTCCCTCCACTTT. Translating gives CASSSWAQGRSSSLHF.